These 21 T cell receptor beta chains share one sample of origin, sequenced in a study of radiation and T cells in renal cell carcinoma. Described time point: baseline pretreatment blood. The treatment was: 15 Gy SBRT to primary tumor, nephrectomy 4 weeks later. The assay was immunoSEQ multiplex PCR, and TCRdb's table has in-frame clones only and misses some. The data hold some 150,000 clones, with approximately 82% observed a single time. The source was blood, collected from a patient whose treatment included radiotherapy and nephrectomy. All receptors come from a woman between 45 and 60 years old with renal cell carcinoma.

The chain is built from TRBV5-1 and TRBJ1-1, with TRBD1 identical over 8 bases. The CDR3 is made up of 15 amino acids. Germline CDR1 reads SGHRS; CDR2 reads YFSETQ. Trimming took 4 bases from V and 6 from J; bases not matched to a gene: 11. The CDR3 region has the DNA TGCGCCAGCAGCCTATTACAGGGGGACGGGTCTGAAGCTTTCTTT. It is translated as CASSLLQGDGSEAFF.

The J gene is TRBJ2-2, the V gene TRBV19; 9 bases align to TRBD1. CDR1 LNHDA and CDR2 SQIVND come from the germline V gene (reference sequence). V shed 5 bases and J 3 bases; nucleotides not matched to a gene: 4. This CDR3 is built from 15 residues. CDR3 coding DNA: TGTGCCAGTAGTCCCCGGACAGGGGACACCGGGGAGCTGTTTTTT. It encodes CASSPRTGDTGELFF.

CDR3 amino acids: CASSVQSGGTDTQYF. In DNA form, the CDR3 reads TGTGCCAGCAGCGTCCAATCGGGGGGAACAGATACGCAGTATTTT. This chain joins TRBV9 and TRBJ2-3, with 7 bases matching TRBD2. The germline CDR1 and CDR2 sequences are SGDLS and YYNGEE. Trimming took 2 bases from V and 3 from J; bases not matched to a gene: 6. CDR3 length: 15 residues.

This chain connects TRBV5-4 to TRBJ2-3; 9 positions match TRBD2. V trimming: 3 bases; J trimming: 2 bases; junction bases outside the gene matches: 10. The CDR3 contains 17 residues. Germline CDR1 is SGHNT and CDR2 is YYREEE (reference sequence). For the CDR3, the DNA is TGTGCCAGCAGCTCGTCGGGACTAGCTACCCCCACAGATACGCAGTATTTT. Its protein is CASSSSGLATPTDTQYF.

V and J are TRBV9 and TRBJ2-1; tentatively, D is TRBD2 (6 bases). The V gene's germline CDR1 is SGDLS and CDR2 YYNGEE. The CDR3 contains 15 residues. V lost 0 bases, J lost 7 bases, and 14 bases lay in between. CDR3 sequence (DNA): TGTGCCAGCAGCGTAGGCCCCGGGGGTTTTAATGAGCAGTTCTTC. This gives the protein CASSVGPGGFNEQFF. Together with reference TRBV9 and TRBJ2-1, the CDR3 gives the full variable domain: DSGVTQTPKHLITATGQRVTLRCSPRSGDLSVYWYQQSLDQGLQFLIQYYNGEERAKGNILERFSAQQFPDLHSELNLSSLELGDSALYFCASSVGPGGFNEQFFGPGTRLTVL.

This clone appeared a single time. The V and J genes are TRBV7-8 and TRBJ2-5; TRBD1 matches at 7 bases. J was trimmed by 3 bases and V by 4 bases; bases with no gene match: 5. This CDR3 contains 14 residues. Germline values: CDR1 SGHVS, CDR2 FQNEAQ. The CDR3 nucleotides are TGTGCCAGCAGCTCGCAGGGGGTGGAAGAGACCCAGTACTTC. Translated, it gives CASSSQGVEETQYF.

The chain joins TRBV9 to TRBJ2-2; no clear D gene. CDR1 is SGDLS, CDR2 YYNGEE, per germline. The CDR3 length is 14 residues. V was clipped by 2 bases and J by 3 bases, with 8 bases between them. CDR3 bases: TGTGCCAGCAGCGTTGGCGAATACACCGGGGAGCTGTTTTTT. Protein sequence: CASSVGEYTGELFF.

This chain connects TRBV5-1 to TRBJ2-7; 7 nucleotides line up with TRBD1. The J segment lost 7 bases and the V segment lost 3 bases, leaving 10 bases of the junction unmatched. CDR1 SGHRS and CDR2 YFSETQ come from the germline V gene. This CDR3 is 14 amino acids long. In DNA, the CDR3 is TGCGCCAGCAGCTACCGGGACAGTCAATGGGAGCAGTACTTC. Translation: CASSYRDSQWEQYF.

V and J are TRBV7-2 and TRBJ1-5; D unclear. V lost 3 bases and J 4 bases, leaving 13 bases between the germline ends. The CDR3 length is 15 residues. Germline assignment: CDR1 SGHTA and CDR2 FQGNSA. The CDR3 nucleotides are TGTGCCAGCAGCTTGATGGTCGGCTTTAATCAGCCCCAGCATTTT. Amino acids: CASSLMVGFNQPQHF.

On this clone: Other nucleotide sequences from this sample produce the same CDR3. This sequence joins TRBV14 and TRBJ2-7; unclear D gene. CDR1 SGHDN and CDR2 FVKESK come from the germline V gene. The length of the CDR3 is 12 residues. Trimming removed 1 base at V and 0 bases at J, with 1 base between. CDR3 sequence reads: CASSQVSYEQYF. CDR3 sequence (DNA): TGTGCCAGCAGCCAAGTCTCCTACGAGCAGTACTTC. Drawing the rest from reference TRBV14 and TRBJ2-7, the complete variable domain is EAGVTQFPSHSVIEKGQTVTLRCDPISGHDNLYWYRRVMGKEIKFLLHFVKESKQDESGMPNNRFLAERTGGTYSTLKVQPAELEDSGVYFCASSQVSYEQYFGPGTRLTVT.

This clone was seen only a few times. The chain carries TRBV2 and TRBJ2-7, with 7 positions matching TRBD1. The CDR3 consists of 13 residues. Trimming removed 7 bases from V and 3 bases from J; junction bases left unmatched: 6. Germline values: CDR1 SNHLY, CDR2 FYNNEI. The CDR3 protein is CASITGTDYEQYF. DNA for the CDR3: TGTGCCAGCATTACCGGGACAGACTACGAGCAGTACTTC.

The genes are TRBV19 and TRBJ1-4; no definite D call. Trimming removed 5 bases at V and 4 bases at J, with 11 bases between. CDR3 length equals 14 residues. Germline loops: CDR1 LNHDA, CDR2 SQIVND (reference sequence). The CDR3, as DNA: TGTGCCAGTAGTGACCGGGCCTTTAATGAAAAACTGTTTTTT. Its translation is CASSDRAFNEKLFF.

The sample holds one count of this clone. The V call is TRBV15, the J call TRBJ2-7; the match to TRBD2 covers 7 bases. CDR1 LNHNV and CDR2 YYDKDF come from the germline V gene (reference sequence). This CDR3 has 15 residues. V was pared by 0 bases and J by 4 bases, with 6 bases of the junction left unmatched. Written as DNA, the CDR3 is TGTGCCACCAGCAGAGATTGGGGGGGAAAGTACGAGCAGTACTTC. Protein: CATSRDWGGKYEQYF.

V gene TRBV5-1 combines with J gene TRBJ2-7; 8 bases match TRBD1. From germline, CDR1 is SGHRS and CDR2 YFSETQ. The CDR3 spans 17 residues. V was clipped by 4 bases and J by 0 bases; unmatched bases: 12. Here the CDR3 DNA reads TGCGCCAGCAGCATCCTAGACCAGGGGGCGCGCTCCTACGAGCAGTACTTC. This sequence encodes CASSILDQGARSYEQYF.

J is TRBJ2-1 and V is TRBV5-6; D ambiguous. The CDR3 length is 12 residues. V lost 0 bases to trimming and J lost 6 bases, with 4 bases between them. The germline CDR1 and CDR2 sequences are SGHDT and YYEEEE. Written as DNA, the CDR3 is TGTGCCAGCAGCTTGGGAGGCAATGAGCAGTTCTTC. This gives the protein CASSLGGNEQFF.

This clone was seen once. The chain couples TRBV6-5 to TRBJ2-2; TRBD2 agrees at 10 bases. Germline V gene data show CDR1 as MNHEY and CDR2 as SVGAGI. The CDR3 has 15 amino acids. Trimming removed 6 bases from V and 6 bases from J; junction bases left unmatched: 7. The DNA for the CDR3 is TGTGCCAGCAGGAGGGGTAGCGGGAGGCCCGGGGAGCTGTTTTTT. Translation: CASRRGSGRPGELFF.

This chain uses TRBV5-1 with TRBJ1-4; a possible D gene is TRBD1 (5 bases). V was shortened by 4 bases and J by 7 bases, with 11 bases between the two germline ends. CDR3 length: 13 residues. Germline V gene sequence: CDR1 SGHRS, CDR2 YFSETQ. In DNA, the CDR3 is TGCGCCAGCAGCCTCGGGACCGCTGAAAAACTGTTTTTT. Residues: CASSLGTAEKLFF.

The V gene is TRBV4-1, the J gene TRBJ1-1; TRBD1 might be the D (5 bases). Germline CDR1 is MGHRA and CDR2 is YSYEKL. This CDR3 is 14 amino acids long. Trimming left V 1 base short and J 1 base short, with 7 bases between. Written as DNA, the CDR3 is TGCGCCAGCAGCCAAGGGACACCGAACACTGAAGCTTTCTTT. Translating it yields CASSQGTPNTEAFF.

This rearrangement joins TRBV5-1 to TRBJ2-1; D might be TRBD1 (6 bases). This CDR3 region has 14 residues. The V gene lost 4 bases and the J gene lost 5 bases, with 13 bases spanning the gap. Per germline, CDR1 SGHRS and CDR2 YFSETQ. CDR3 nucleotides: TGCGCCAGCAGCCCAATACCAGGGGACAATGAGCAGTTCTTC. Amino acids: CASSPIPGDNEQFF.

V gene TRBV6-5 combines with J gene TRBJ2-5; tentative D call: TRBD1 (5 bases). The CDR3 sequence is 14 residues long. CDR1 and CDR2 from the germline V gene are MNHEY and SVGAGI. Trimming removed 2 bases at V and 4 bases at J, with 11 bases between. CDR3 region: CASSYASRGETQYF. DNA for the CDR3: TGTGCCAGCAGTTACGCCTCAAGGGGAGAGACCCAGTACTTC.

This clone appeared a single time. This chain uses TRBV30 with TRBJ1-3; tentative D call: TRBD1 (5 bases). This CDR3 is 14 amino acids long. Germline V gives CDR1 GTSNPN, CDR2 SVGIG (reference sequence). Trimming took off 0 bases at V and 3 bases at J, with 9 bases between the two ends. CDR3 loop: CAWSVAGLGNTIYF. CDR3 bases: TGTGCCTGGAGTGTAGCGGGGCTTGGAAACACCATATATTTT.